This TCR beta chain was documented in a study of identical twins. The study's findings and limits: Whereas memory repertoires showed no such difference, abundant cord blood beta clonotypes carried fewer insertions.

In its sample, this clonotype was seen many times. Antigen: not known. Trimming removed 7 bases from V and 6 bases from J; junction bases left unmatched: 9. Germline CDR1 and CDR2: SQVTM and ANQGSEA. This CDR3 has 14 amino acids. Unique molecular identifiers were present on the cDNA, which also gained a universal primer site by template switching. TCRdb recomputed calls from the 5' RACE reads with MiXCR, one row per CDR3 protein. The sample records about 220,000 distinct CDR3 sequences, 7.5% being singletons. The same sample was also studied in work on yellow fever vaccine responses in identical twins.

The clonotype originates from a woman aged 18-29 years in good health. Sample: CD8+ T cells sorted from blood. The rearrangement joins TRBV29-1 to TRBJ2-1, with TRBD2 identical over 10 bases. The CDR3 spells CSAKLAGLGNEQFF. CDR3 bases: TGCAGCGCAAAACTAGCGGGACTTGGCAATGAGCAGTTCTTC.